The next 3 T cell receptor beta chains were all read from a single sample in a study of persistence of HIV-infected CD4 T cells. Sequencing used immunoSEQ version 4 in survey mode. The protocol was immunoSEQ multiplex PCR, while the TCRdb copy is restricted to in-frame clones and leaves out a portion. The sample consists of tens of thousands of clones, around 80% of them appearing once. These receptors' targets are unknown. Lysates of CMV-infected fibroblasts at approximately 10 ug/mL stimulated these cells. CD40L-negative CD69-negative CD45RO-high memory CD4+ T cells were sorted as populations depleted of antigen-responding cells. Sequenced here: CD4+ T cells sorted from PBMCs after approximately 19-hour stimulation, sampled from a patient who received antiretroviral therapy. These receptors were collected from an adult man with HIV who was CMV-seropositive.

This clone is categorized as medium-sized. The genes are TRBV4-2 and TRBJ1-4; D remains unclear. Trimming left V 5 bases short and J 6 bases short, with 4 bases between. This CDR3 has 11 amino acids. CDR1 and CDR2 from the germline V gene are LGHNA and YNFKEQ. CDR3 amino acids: CASSGHEKLFF. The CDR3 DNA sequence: TGTGCCAGCAGCGGACATGAAAAACTGTTTTTT.

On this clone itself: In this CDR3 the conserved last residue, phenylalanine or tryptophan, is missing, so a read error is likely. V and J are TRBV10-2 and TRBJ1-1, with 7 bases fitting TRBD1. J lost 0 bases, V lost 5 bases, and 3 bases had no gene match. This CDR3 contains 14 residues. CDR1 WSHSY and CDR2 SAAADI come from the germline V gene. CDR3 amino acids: CASSLGTVNTEAFL. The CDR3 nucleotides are TGCGCCAGCAGTCTTGGGACAGTGAACACTGAAGCTTTCCTT.

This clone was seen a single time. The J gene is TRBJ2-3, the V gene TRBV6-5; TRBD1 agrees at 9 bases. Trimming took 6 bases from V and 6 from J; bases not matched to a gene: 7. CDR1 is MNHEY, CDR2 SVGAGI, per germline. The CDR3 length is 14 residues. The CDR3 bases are TGTGCCAGCAGCACTGGGGGGACAGGGGATACGCAGTATTTT. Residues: CASSTGGTGDTQYF.